Reported below is one T cell receptor (beta chain). This record belongs to a study of blood T cell repertoires in COVID-19. Whole-study context: From the United States, Italy and Spain came samples of acute and convalescent COVID-19. PBMCs, B-cell-depleted T cells, or T cells provided the cDNA or gDNA that made up the material.

V shed 1 base and J 3 bases; nucleotides not matched to a gene: 3. Germline V lookup: CDR1 SEHNR, CDR2 FQNEAQ (reference sequence). The CDR3 extends over 15 amino acids. The authors' processing: Counts of nucleated cells, estimated from reference gene primer amplification, were obtained. Generated by immunoSEQ multiplex PCR, the TCRdb table keeps only in-frame clones and is missing some. The DNA was the basis for D and trimming; V, J and clone size are from that table. The sample records approximately 280,000 clones, approximately 91% being singletons. The V and J genes are TRBV7-9 and TRBJ2-7, with TRBD1 matching over 10 bases. The origin of this receptor is a man over 45 with acute or convalescent COVID-19. The sample was peripheral blood. CDR3 amino acids: CASSLGQGAFYEQYF. The DNA for the CDR3 is TGTGCCAGCAGCTTAGGACAGGGGGCGTTCTACGAGCAGTACTTC.